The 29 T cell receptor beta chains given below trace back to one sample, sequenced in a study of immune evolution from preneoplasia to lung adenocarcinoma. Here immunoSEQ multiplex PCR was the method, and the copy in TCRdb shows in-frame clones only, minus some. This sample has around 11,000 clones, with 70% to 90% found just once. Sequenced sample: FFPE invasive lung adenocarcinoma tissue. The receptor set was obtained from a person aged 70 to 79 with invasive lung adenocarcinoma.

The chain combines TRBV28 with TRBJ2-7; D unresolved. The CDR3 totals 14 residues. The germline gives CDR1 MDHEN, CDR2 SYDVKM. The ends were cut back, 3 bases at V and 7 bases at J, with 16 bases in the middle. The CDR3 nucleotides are TGTGCCAGCAGTTTTGGTACCGGGTTCGGAGAGCAGTACTTC. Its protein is CASSFGTGFGEQYF.

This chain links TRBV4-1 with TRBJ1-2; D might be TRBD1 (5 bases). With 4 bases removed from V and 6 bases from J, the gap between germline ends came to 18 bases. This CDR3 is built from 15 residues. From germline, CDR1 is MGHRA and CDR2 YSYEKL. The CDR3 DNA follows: TGCGCCAGCAGCCTTGAGGGGCCACGGGATGATGGCTACACCTTC. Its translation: CASSLEGPRDDGYTF.

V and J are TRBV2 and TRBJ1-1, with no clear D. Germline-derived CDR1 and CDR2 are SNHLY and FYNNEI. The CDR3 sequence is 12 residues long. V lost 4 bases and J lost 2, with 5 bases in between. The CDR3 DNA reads TGTGCCAGCAGTGTCGAAAACACTGAAGCTTTCTTT. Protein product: CASSVENTEAFF.

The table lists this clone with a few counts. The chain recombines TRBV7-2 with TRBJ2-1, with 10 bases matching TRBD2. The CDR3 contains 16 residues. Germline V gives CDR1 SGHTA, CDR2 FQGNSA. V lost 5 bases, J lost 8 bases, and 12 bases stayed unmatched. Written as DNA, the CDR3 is TGTGCCAGCAGCAGGACTAGCGGAAGAGAGGGAGATGAGCAGTTCTTC. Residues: CASSRTSGREGDEQFF.

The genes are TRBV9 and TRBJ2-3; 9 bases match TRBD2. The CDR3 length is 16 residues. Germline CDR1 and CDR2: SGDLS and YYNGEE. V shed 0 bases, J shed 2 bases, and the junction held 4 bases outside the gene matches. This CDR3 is CASSVGAGGTTDTQYF. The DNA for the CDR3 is TGTGCCAGCAGCGTAGGAGCGGGGGGAACCACAGATACGCAGTATTTT.

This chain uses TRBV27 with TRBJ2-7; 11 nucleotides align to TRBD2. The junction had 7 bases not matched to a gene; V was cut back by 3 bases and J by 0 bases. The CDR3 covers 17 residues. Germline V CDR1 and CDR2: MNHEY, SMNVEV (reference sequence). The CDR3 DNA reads TGTGCCAGCAGTTTTAGGGCTAGCGGGAGGCCCTCCTACGAGCAGTACTTC. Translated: CASSFRASGRPSYEQYF.

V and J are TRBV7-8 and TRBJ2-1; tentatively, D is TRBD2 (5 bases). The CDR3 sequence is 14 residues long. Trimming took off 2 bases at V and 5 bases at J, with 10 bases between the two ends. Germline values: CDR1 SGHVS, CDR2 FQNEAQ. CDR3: CASSLFGEHNEQFF. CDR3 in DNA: TGTGCCAGCAGCTTATTCGGGGAGCACAATGAGCAGTTCTTC.

The CDR3 sequence: CASRPPAGELFF. CDR3 coding DNA: TGTGCCAGCAGACCTCCGGCCGGGGAGCTGTTTTTT. This rearrangement joins TRBV6-1 to TRBJ2-2; D uncertain. Germline V gene lookup returns CDR1 MNHNS and CDR2 SASEGT. V was clipped by 6 bases and J by 6 bases, with 8 bases between them. This CDR3 spans 12 amino acids.

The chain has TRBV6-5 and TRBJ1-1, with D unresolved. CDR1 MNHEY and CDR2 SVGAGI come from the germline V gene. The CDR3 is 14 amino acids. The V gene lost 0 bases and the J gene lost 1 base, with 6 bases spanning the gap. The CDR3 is CASSYSVQNTEAFF. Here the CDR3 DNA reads TGTGCCAGCAGTTACTCGGTCCAGAACACTGAAGCTTTCTTT.

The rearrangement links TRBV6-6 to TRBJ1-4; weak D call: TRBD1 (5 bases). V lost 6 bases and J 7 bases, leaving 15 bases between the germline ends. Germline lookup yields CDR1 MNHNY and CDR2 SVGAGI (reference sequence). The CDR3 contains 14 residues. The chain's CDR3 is CASREGLGGEKLFF. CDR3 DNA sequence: TGTGCCAGCAGGGAGGGACTTGGTGGTGAAAAACTGTTTTTT.

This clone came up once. The CDR3 nucleotides read TGTGCCAGCAGTGACCGGGGGGGTAGCACTGAAGCTTTCTTT. Protein sequence: CASSDRGGSTEAFF. The genes are TRBV25-1 and TRBJ1-1; D is perhaps TRBD1 (5 bases). CDR1 MGHDK and CDR2 SYGVNS come from the germline V gene. Deletions cut 3 bases from V and 4 bases from J, with 12 bases between. The CDR3 spans 14 residues.

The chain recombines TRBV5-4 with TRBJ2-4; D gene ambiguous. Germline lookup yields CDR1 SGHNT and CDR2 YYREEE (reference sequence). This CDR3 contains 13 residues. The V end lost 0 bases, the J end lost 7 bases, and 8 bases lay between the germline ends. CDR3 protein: CASSLDGFNIQYF. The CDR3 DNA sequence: TGTGCCAGCAGCTTGGACGGATTCAACATTCAGTACTTC. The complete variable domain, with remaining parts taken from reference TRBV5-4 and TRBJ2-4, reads ETGVTQSPTHLIKTRGQQVTLRCSSQSGHNTVSWYQQALGQGPQFIFQYYREEENGRGNFPPRFSGLQFPNYSSELNVNALELDDSALYLCASSLDGFNIQYFGAGTRLSVL.

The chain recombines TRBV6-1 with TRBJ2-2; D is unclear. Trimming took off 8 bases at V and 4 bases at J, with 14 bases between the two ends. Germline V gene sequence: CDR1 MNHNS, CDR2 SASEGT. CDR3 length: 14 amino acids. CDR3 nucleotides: TGTGCCAGCCGACGAGATGGGGTCACCGGGGAGCTGTTTTTT. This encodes CASRRDGVTGELFF.

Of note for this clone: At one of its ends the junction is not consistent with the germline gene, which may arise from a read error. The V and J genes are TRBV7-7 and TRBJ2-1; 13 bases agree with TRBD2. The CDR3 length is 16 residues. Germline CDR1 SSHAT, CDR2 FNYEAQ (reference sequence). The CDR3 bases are TGTGCTAGCAGCCCAGGACTAGCGGGAGTGTTTACAGAGCAGTTCTTC. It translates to CASSPGLAGVFTEQFF.

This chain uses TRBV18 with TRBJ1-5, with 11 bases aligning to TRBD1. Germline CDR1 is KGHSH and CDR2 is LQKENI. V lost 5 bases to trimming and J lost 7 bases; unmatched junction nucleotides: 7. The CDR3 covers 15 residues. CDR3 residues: CASSERTGGWQPQHF. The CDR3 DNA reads TGTGCCAGCTCAGAAAGGACAGGGGGCTGGCAGCCCCAGCATTTT.

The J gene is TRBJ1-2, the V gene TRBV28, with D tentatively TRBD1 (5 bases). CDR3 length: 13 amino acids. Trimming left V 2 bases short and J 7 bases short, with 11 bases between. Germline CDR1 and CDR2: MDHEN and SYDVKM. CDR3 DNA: TGTGCCAGCAGTTTAAATTGGGGGTCTGGCTACACCTTC. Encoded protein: CASSLNWGSGYTF.

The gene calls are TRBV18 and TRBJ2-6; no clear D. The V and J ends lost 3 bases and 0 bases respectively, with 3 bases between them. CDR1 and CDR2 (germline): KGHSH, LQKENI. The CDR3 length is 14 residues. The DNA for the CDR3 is TGTGCCAGCTCACCTCCCTCTGGGGCCAACGTCCTGACTTTC. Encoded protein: CASSPPSGANVLTF.

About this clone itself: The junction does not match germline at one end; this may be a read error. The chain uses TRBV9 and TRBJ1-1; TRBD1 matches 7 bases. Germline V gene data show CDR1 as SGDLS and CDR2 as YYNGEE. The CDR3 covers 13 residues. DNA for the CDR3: TGTGCCAGCAGCGCCTTAGGGGGCACTGAAGTTTTCTTT. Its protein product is CASSALGGTEVFF.

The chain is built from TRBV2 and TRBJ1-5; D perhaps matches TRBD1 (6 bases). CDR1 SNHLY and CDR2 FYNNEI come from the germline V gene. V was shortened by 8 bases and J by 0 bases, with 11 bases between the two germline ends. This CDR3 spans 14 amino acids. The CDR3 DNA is TGTGCCAGCGCAGGGGACTATAGCAATCAGCCCCAGCATTTT. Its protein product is CASAGDYSNQPQHF.

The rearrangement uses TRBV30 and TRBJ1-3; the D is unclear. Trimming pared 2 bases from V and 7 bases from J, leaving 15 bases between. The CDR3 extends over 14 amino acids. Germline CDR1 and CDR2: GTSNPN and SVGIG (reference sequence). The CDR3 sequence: CAWSPGEGRNTIYF. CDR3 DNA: TGTGCCTGGAGTCCCGGGGAGGGCCGCAACACCATATATTTT.

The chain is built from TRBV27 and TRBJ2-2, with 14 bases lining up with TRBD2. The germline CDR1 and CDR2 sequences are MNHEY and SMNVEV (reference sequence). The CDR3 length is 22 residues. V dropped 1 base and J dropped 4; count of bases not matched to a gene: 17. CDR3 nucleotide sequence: TGTGCCAGCAGTTTATGGGGACGGTTGGGACTAGCGGGAGTCCCAGGCACCGGGGAGCTGTTTTTT. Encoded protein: CASSLWGRLGLAGVPGTGELFF.

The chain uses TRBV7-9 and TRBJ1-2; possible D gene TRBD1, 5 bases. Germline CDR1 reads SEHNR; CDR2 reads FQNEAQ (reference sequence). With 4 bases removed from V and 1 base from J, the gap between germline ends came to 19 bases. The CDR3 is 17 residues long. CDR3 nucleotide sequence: TGTGCCAGCAGCTCAGGAGGCGGACAAAATAATAACTATGGCTACACCTTC. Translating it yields CASSSGGGQNNNYGYTF.

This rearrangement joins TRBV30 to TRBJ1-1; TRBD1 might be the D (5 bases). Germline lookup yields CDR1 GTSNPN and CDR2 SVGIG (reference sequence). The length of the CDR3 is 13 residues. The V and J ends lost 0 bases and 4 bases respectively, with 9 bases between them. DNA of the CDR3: TGTGCCTGGAGTGTCTCAGGGAGCACTGAAGCTTTCTTT. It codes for CAWSVSGSTEAFF.

CDR3 bases: TGTGCCAGCACTGTGGACAGTTGGTATGGCTACACCTTC. Translation: CASTVDSWYGYTF. The chain combines TRBV2 with TRBJ1-2; possible D gene TRBD1, 6 bases. Germline values: CDR1 SNHLY, CDR2 FYNNEI. This CDR3 is built from 13 residues. V was trimmed by 7 bases and J by 5 bases, leaving 14 bases between them.

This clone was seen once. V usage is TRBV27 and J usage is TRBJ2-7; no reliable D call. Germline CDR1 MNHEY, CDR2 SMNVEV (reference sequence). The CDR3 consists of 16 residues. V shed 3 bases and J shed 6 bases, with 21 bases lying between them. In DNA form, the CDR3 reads TGTGCCAGCAGTTTTGGGTTTAGGGTCCGCGGAGCCGAGCAGTACTTC. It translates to CASSFGFRVRGAEQYF.

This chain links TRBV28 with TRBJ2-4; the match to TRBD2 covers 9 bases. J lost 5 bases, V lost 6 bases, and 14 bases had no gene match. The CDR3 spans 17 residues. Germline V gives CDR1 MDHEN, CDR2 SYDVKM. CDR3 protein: CASRRSGGTSIENIQYF. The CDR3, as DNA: TGTGCCAGCAGGCGCTCGGGGGGGACTAGCATCGAAAACATTCAGTACTTC.

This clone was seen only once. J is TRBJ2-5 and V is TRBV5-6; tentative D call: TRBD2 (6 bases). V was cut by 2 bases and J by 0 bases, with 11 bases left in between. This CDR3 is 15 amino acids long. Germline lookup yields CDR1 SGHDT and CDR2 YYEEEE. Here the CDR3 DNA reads TGTGCCAGCAGCTTCACGGGAGACTACCAAGAGACCCAGTACTTC. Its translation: CASSFTGDYQETQYF.

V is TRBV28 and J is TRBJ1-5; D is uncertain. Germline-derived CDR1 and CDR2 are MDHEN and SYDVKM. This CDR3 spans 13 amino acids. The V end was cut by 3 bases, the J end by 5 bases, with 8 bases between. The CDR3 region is CASSLYLDQPQHF. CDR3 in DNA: TGTGCCAGCAGTTTGTATCTCGATCAGCCCCAGCATTTT.

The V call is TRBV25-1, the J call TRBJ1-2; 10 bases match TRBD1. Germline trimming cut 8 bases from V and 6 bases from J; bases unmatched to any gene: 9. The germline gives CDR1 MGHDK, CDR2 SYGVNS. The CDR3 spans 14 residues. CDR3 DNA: TGTGCCAGCTATACCGGGACAGGGGCCGATGGCTACACCTTC. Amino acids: CASYTGTGADGYTF.